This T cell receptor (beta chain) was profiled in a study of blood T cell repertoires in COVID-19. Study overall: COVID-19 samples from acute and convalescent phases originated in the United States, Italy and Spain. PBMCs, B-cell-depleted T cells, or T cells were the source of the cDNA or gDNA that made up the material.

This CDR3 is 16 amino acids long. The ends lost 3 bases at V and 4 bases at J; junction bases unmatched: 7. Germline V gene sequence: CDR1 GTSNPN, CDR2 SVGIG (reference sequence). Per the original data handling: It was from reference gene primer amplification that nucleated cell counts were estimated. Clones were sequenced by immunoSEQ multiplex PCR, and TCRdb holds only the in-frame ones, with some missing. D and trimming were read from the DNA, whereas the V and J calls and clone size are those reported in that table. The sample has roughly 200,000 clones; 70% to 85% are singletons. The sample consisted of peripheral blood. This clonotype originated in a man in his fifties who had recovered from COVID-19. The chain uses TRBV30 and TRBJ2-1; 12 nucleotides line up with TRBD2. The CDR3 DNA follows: TGTGCCTGGAGACCGAGGACTAGCGGGACTTACAATGAGCAGTTCTTC. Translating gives CAWRPRTSGTYNEQFF.